These 18 T cell receptor beta chains came from one sample sequenced in a study of identical twins. Via MiXCR, TCRdb re-called the 5' RACE reads, giving one row per CDR3 protein. The data show around 570,000 distinct CDR3 sequences, 9.5% to 10% seen once. This sample also appeared in a second study, on yellow fever vaccine responses in identical twins.

The sample consisted of PBMCs. Receptors originate from a woman younger than 35 in good health.

This clonotype was seen at least ten times. This chain uses TRBV7-9 with TRBJ2-7; D may be TRBD1 (5 bases). The CDR3 runs 13 residues. Looked up from germline, CDR1 is SEHNR and CDR2 is FQNEAQ (reference sequence). The V gene lost 5 bases and the J gene lost 2 bases, with 10 bases spanning the gap. The CDR3 coding sequence is TGTGCCAGCAGCCTAGACAGTACCTACGAGCAGTACTTC. It encodes CASSLDSTYEQYF.

This clonotype occurred many times. This chain connects TRBV7-8 to TRBJ2-1, with TRBD2 matching 8 bases. The CDR3 is made up of 17 amino acids. The ends lost 1 base at V and 0 bases at J; junction bases unmatched: 5. Looked up from germline, CDR1 is SGHVS and CDR2 is FQNEAQ. The CDR3, as DNA: TGTGCCAGCAGCTTAGGGTCGGGGGGGAGCTCCTACAATGAGCAGTTCTTC. Encoded protein: CASSLGSGGSSYNEQFF.

This clonotype appeared a few times. The V gene is TRBV27, the J gene TRBJ2-3; TRBD1 matches at 9 bases. CDR3 length equals 15 residues. Germline V gene sequence: CDR1 MNHEY, CDR2 SMNVEV (reference sequence). J was trimmed by 4 bases and V by 3 bases; bases with no gene match: 5. CDR3 sequence reads: CASSFLGQGPDTQYF. CDR3 DNA: TGTGCCAGCAGTTTCCTGGGACAGGGCCCAGATACGCAGTATTTT.

Only a few counts were recorded for this clonotype. The gene calls are TRBV14 and TRBJ2-7; no firm D call. The CDR3 sequence is 23 residues long. Germline CDR1 SGHDN, CDR2 FVKESK. Trimming took 0 bases from V and 4 from J, leaving 37 bases between them. In DNA form, the CDR3 reads TGTGCCAGCAGCCAAGATTACCCAATCCGTTCCTCTATATCCCGGAGTAGGGATTACGAGCAGTACTTC. Protein sequence: CASSQDYPIRSSISRSRDYEQYF.

This clonotype was counted at least ten times. The chain couples TRBV7-2 to TRBJ2-1, with D hard to call. CDR1 and CDR2 (germline): SGHTA, FQGNSA. This CDR3 is 14 amino acids long. Trimming pared 8 bases from V and 0 bases from J, leaving 11 bases between. This CDR3 is CASRSLSSYNEQFF. CDR3 nucleotides: TGTGCCAGCCGGTCCCTCAGCTCCTACAATGAGCAGTTCTTC.

This clonotype turned up a few times. The rearrangement joins TRBV10-3 to TRBJ2-7, with 8 bases identical to TRBD1. The CDR3 contains 11 residues. The germline V gene has CDR1 ENHRY and CDR2 SYGVKD. V trimming: 10 bases; J trimming: 4 bases; junction bases outside the gene matches: 3. The CDR3 DNA reads as TGTGCCACCCGGACAGGGTACGAGCAGTACTTC. It codes for CATRTGYEQYF.

This clonotype showed up just a few times. V is TRBV7-2 and J is TRBJ1-2, with D maybe TRBD1 (5 bases). The CDR3 totals 14 residues. CDR1 and CDR2 (germline): SGHTA, FQGNSA. V lost 5 bases and J lost 4, with 14 bases in between. The CDR3 DNA follows: TGTGCCAGCAGCCCAGGGACCGATCTCTATGGCTACACCTTC. Translating gives CASSPGTDLYGYTF.

Only a few counts were recorded for this clonotype. The CDR3 DNA reads TGTGCCAGCACCCCGCCGGGCCTCTTGGAAAAACTGTTTTTT. Its protein is CASTPPGLLEKLFF. V gene TRBV28 combines with J gene TRBJ1-4; D call uncertain. The germline CDR1 and CDR2 sequences are MDHEN and SYDVKM. The CDR3 has 14 residues. Trimming shortened V by 7 bases and J by 8 bases, and 17 bases separated the two germline ends.

This clonotype showed up many times. The chain joins TRBV7-9 to TRBJ2-5, with TRBD1 matching over 8 bases. Germline V CDR1 and CDR2: SEHNR, FQNEAQ (reference sequence). V was clipped by 5 bases and J by 0 bases; unmatched bases: 5. CDR3 size: 15 residues. The CDR3 protein is CASSARDRYQETQYF. The CDR3 coding sequence is TGTGCCAGCAGCGCCCGGGACAGGTACCAAGAGACCCAGTACTTC. The entire variable domain, with the rest obtained from reference TRBV7-9 and TRBJ2-5, is as follows: DTGVSQNPRHKITKRGQNVTFRCDPISEHNRLYWYRQTLGQGPEFLTYFQNEAQLEKSRLLSDRFSAERPKGSFSTLEIQRTEQGDSAMYLCASSARDRYQETQYFGPGTRLLVL.

Only a few counts were recorded for this clonotype. The rearrangement links TRBV28 to TRBJ2-4; no reliable D call. Trimming shortened V by 5 bases and J by 1 base, and 9 bases separated the two germline ends. The CDR3 contains 14 residues. The V gene's germline CDR1 is MDHEN and CDR2 SYDVKM. The CDR3 region has the DNA TGTGCCAGCAGTATCCCGGGCGCCAAAAACATTCAGTACTTC. This encodes CASSIPGAKNIQYF.

This clonotype was seen more than once but under ten times. V usage is TRBV7-8 and J usage is TRBJ2-2; D is possibly TRBD2 (6 bases). CDR1 SGHVS and CDR2 FQNEAQ come from the germline V gene. The CDR3 covers 12 residues. The CDR3: CVGGAGAGELFF. For the CDR3, the DNA is TGTGTAGGAGGGGCCGGGGCCGGGGAGCTGTTTTTT.

V and J are TRBV7-8 and TRBJ1-1; D possibly corresponds to TRBD1 (6 bases). Deletions cut 2 bases from V and 11 bases from J, with 12 bases between. There are 12 residues in the CDR3. CDR1 is SGHVS and CDR2 is FQNEAQ in the germline V gene. The CDR3 is CASSLQDSWAFF. CDR3 in DNA: TGTGCCAGCAGCTTACAGGACAGTTGGGCTTTCTTT.

This clonotype was observed a few times. V and J are TRBV7-9 and TRBJ2-1; D unresolved. The germline V gene has CDR1 SEHNR and CDR2 FQNEAQ (reference sequence). The CDR3 is 15 residues long. Trimming took 2 bases from V and 7 from J, leaving 15 bases between them. The CDR3 DNA reads TGTGCCAGCAGCTTAATTAGTGGATCCTGGAATGAGCAGTTCTTC. This translates into CASSLISGSWNEQFF.

CDR3 nucleotides: TGTGCCAGCAGTTCCGGGACAGGGGTCTCGGCCCAGTACTTC. Translated: CASSSGTGVSAQYF. This chain uses TRBV7-2 with TRBJ2-5; TRBD1 matches at 10 bases. There are 14 residues in the CDR3. The trim removed 6 bases at V and 9 bases at J, leaving 10 bases unmatched. Germline V lookup: CDR1 SGHTA, CDR2 FQGNSA.

CDR3 region: CSASGLAGGFGGELFF. DNA of the CDR3: TGCAGTGCTTCCGGACTAGCGGGAGGTTTCGGCGGGGAGCTGTTTTTT. The chain couples TRBV20-1 to TRBJ2-2; 14 bases align to TRBD2. From germline, CDR1 is DFQATT and CDR2 SNEGSKA (reference sequence). The CDR3 consists of 16 residues. The V segment lost 5 bases and the J segment 7 bases; nucleotides outside the gene matches: 9.

There are many counts of this clonotype. The chain couples TRBV7-3 to TRBJ1-3; D is possibly TRBD1 (5 bases). The germline V gene encodes CDR1 SGHTA and CDR2 FQGTGA. V lost 0 bases and J lost 0, with 9 bases in between. The length of the CDR3 is 16 residues. The CDR3 coding sequence is TGTGCCAGCAGCTTAACCGGGACGTACTCTGGAAACACCATATATTTT. Its translation: CASSLTGTYSGNTIYF. Full variable domain (rest looked up from reference TRBV7-3 and TRBJ1-3): GAGVSQTPSNKVTEKGKYVELRCDPISGHTALYWYRQSLGQGPEFLIYFQGTGAADDSGLPNDRFFAVRPEGSVSTLKIQRTERGDSAVYLCASSLTGTYSGNTIYFGEGSWLTVV.

This clonotype appeared many times. V usage is TRBV20-1 and J usage is TRBJ2-7, with unresolved D. V was pared by 6 bases and J by 4 bases, with 10 bases between. The CDR3 runs to 11 residues. Germline CDR1 is DFQATT and CDR2 is SNEGSKA (reference sequence). This CDR3 is CSAPTIYEQYF. CDR3 in DNA: TGCAGTGCCCCAACTATTTACGAGCAGTACTTC.

The gene calls are TRBV10-3 and TRBJ2-1; D gene ambiguous. Germline assignment: CDR1 ENHRY and CDR2 SYGVKD. This CDR3 has 13 amino acids. Trimming took off 2 bases at V and 4 bases at J, with 6 bases between the two ends. The CDR3 region is CAISEGDYNEQFF. DNA of the CDR3: TGTGCCATCAGTGAGGGGGATTACAATGAGCAGTTCTTC.